This T cell receptor beta chain was recovered during a study of OX40 agonist ivuxolimab in advanced cancers. The data were produced by immunoSEQ multiplex PCR, yet TCRdb's version contains in-frame clones alone and is incomplete. The data show 70,000 to 100,000 clones, with under 90% seen just once and 0.95% to 1.3% held by the top ten. Germline V gives CDR1 MNHEY, CDR2 SVGAGI. The CDR3 runs to 14 residues. V was pared by 0 bases and J by 8 bases, with 13 bases between. Source: CD4+ or CD8+ T cells sorted from blood, taken in a trial of the OX40 agonist ivuxolimab. This chain uses TRBV6-5 with TRBJ1-2; perhaps TRBD1 as D (6 bases). This receptor was identified in an adult with an advanced solid tumor such as melanoma, head and neck, liver or kidney cancer. The CDR3 is CASSYSREGGGYTF. The CDR3 region has the DNA TGTGCCAGCAGTTACTCGAGAGAAGGGGGAGGCTACACCTTC.